This T cell receptor (beta chain) appears in the sequencing data of a study of spatial heterogeneity in lung cancer. TCRdb passed the 5' RACE reads through MiXCR, listing each CDR3 protein once. Altogether about 27,000 distinct CDR3 sequences are present, about 7% being singletons, with the ten largest covering roughly an eighth. The CDR3 length is 18 residues. CDR1 and CDR2 from the germline V gene are SQVTM and ANQGSEA. Unmatched junction bases numbered 12, after V lost 1 base and J lost 7 bases. This clonotype was detected ten times or more. Documented time point: sample taken at primary tumor resection. Sequencing covered unsorted whole RNA taken from tumor, nontumor lung or frozen PBMC.

The TCR comes from a male donor with early-stage non-small cell lung cancer. The source material was PBMCs, sampled at surgery. V is TRBV29-1 and J is TRBJ2-1; 14 nucleotides match TRBD2. The CDR3 sequence: CSVEAGTRLAGGMNEQFF. For the CDR3, the DNA is TGCAGCGTTGAAGCCGGCACCCGACTAGCGGGAGGGATGAATGAGCAGTTCTTC.